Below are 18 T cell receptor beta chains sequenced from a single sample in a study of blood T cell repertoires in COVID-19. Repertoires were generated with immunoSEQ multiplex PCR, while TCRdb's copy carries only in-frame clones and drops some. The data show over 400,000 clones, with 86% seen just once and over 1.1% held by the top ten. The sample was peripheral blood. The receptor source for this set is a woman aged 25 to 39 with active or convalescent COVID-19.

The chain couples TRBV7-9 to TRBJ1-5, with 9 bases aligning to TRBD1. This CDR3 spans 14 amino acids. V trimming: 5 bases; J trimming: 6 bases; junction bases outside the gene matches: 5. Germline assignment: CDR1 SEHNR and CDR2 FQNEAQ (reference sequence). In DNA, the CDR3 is TGTGCCAGCAGCGTAACAGGGGGCGGTCAGCCCCAGCATTTT. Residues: CASSVTGGGQPQHF.

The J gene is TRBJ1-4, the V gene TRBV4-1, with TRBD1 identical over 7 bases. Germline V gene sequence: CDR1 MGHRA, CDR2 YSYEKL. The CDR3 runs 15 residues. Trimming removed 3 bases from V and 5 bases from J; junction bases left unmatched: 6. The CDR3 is CASSQPDRLNEKLFF. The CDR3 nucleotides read TGCGCCAGCAGCCAGCCGGACAGGTTAAATGAAAAACTGTTTTTT.

CDR3 loop: CASSNDRGANTGELFF. CDR3 nucleotides: TGTGCCAGCAGTAACGACAGGGGCGCGAACACCGGGGAGCTGTTTTTT. This chain joins TRBV25-1 and TRBJ2-2; 8 nucleotides match TRBD1. In germline, CDR1 is MGHDK, CDR2 SYGVNS. Trimming removed 5 bases from V and 0 bases from J; junction bases left unmatched: 5. This CDR3 is built from 16 residues.

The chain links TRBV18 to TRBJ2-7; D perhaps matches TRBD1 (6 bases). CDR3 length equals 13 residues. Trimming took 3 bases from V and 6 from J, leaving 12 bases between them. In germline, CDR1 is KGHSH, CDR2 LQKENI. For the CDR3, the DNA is TGTGCCAGCTCACCGTCCAGGGGTGGCGAGCAGTACTTC. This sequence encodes CASSPSRGGEQYF.

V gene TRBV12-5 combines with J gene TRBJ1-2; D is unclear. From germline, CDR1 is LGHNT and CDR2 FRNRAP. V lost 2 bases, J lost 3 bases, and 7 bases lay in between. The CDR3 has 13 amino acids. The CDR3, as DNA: TGTGCTAGTGGTTTGCCAGAGGACTATGGCTACACCTTC. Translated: CASGLPEDYGYTF.

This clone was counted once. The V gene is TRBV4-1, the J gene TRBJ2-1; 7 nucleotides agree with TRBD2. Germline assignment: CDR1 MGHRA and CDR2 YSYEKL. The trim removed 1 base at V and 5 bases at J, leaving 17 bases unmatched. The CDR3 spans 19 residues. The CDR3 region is CASSQAGGVSGNMDNEQFF. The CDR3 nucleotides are TGCGCCAGCAGCCAAGCGGGGGGTGTTAGCGGAAATATGGACAATGAGCAGTTCTTC.

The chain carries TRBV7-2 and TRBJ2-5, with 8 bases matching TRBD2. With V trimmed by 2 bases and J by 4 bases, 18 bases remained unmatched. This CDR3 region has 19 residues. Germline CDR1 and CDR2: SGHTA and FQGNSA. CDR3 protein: CASSLNLMKAAGAAETQYF. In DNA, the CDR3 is TGTGCCAGCAGCTTAAACCTCATGAAGGCAGCGGGAGCGGCAGAGACCCAGTACTTC.

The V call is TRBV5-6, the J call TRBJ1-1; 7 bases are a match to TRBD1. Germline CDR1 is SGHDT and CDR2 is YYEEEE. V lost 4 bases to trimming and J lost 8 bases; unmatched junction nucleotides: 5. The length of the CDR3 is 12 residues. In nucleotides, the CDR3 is TGTGCCAGCAGCAAAAGGACAGGCGAAGCTTTCTTT. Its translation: CASSKRTGEAFF.

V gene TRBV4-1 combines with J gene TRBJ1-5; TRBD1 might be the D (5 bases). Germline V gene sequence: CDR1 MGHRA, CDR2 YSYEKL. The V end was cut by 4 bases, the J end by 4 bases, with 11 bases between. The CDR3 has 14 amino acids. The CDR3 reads CASSPQGLNQPQHF. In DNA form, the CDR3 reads TGCGCCAGCAGCCCCCAGGGACTTAATCAGCCCCAGCATTTT.

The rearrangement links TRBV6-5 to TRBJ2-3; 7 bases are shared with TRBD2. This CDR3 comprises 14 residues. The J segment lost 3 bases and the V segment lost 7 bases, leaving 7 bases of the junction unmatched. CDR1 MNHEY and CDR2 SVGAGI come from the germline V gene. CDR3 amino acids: CASTTIGGTDTQYF. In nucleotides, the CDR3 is TGTGCCAGCACCACCATCGGGGGGACAGATACGCAGTATTTT.

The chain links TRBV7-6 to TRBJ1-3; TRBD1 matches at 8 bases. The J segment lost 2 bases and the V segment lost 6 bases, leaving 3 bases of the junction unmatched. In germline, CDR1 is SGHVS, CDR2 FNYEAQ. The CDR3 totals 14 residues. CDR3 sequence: CASSHRGTGNTIYF. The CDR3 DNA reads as TGTGCCAGCAGTCACAGGGGGACTGGAAACACCATATATTTT.

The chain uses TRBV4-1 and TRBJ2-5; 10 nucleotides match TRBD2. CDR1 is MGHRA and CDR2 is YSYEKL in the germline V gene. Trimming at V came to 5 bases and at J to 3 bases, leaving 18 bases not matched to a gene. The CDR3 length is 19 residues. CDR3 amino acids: CASSYEPRPAGGRKETQYF. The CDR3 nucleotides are TGCGCCAGCAGCTACGAACCCCGACCAGCGGGGGGGCGGAAAGAGACCCAGTACTTC.

Here the CDR3 reads CASSPWANTEAFF. CDR3 DNA sequence: TGTGCCAGCAGCCCGTGGGCGAACACTGAAGCTTTCTTT. The chain recombines TRBV21-1 with TRBJ1-1; no check of the table's D call, TRBD1, against the DNA was made. TRBV21-1 is deemed a pseudogene. CDR3 length: 13 amino acids.

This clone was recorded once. This CDR3 reads CASSLPGTGVYEQYF. In nucleotides, the CDR3 is TGTGCCAGCAGCCTTCCCGGGACAGGGGTATACGAGCAGTACTTC. The chain couples TRBV14 to TRBJ2-7; 10 bases fit TRBD1. Looked up from germline, CDR1 is SGHDN and CDR2 is FVKESK. Trimming at V came to 4 bases and at J to 4 bases, leaving 7 bases not matched to a gene. The length of the CDR3 is 15 residues.

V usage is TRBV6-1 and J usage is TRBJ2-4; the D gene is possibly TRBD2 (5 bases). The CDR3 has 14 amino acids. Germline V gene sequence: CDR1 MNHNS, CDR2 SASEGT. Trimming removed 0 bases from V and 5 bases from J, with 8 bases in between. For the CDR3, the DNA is TGTGCCAGCAGTGAAGCAAGTAGCGAAAACATTCAGTACTTC. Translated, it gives CASSEASSENIQYF.

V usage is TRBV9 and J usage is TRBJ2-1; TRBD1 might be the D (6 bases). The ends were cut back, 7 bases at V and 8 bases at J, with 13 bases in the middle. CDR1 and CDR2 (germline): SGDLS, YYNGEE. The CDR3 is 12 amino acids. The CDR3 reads CASRDNRDEQFF. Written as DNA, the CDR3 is TGTGCCAGCCGGGACAATAGGGATGAGCAGTTCTTC.

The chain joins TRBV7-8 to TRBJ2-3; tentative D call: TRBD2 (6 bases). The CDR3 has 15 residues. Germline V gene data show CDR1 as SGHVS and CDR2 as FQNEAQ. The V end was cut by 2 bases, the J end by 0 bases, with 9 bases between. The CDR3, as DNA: TGTGCCAGCAGCTTATCCGGGACTAGCACAGATACGCAGTATTTT. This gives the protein CASSLSGTSTDTQYF.

The CDR3 region is CASSLWTSGYNEQFF. DNA for the CDR3: TGTGCCAGCAGCTTGTGGACTAGCGGCTACAATGAGCAGTTCTTC. This sequence joins TRBV5-4 and TRBJ2-1; TRBD2 agrees at 10 bases. With V trimmed by 1 base and J by 3 bases, 1 base remained unmatched. CDR3 length equals 15 residues. CDR1 is SGHNT, CDR2 YYREEE, per germline (reference sequence).